Listed below are T cell receptor beta chains from one sample, sequenced in a study of blood T cell repertoires in COVID-19. Clones were sequenced by immunoSEQ multiplex PCR, and TCRdb holds only the in-frame ones, with some missing. This table holds under 300,000 clones, 88% found once. The sample taken for sequencing was PBMCs or T cells enriched from blood (not recorded which). The receptors originated from a woman between 35 and 50 years old with acute COVID-19. Both conserved end residues are part of each CDR3. Each record gives: D gene, clone size, V gene, J gene, CDR3 DNA, CDR3 protein. D genes are given only for firm matches. Part of the rows lack a size; the others show once, few, many or a class for expanded clones.

>TRBD1|-|TRBV5-1|TRBJ2-5
TGCGCCAGCAGCTCGGGACAGGGGGAGACCCAGTACTTC
CASSSGQGETQYF
>TRBD1|-|TRBV7-2|TRBJ2-7
TGTGCCAGCAGCCTCAGGGGGACCAGCTCCTACGAGCAGTACTTC
CASSLRGTSSYEQYF
>-|-|TRBV19|TRBJ2-5
TGTGCCAGTAGAGCGACAGATCGGGAGACCCAGTACTTC
CASRATDRETQYF
>-|-|TRBV7-9|TRBJ2-7
TGTGCCAGCAGCCCCCTCTACGAGCAGTACTTC
CASSPLYEQYF
>-|-|TRBV4-3|TRBJ1-6
TGCGCCAGCAGCCAAGATCTGGGGAGCTCACCCCTCCACTTT
CASSQDLGSSPLHF
>TRBD1|-|TRBV4-2|TRBJ2-7
TGTGCCAGCAGCCCCAACAGGGGGGTGCGGGAGCAGTACTTC
CASSPNRGVREQYF
>-|-|TRBV19|TRBJ1-5
TGTGCCAGTAGTCGCGGGACCTTAGGCGGGTATAGCAATCAGCCCCAGCATTTT
CASSRGTLGGYSNQPQHF
>TRBD1|-|TRBV2|TRBJ1-2
TGTGCCAGCAGCCGCGGGACAGGGGATTTCTATGGCTACACCTTC
CASSRGTGDFYGYTF
>TRBD2|-|TRBV2|TRBJ2-1
TGTGCCAGCAGCGGGCTCACTAGCGGGGGACGGAATGAGCAGTTCTTC
CASSGLTSGGRNEQFF
>-|-|TRBV19|TRBJ1-3
TGTGCCAGTAGCCTCCGAGGAGGGGGAAACACCATATATTTT
CASSLRGGGNTIYF
>-|-|TRBV2|TRBJ1-3
TGTGCCAGCAGTGAAAATGGAGGGTGGGACACCATATATTTT
CASSENGGWDTIYF
>-|-|TRBV6-5|TRBJ2-7
TGTGCCAGCAGCCTCGACAGGCCCTACGAGCAGTACTTC
CASSLDRPYEQYF
>-|-|TRBV5-1|TRBJ1-1
TGCGCCAGCAGCTTGGAAAGGTCAGGCACTGAAGCTTTCTTT
CASSLERSGTEAFF
>-|-|TRBV23-1|TRBJ2-1
TGCGCCAGCAGTCAGCGGAACTACCCGTCCTACAATGAGCAGTTCTTC
CASSQRNYPSYNEQFF
>-|-|TRBV15|TRBJ1-2
TGTGCCACCAGCAGAGCTATGATCGGCTATGGCTACACCTTC
CATSRAMIGYGYTF
>-|once|TRBV6-5|TRBJ1-6
TGTGCCAGCAGGACAGGAAGGAATTCACCCCTCCACTTT
CASRTGRNSPLHF
>-|-|TRBV30|TRBJ1-6
TGTGCCTGGAGACAGGGAAAGGGGTTAACGGCACCCCTCCACTTT
CAWRQGKGLTAPLHF
>TRBD2|-|TRBV6-5|TRBJ2-1
TGTGCCAGCAGTTCCGCCCAGCGGGAGGTCAGTGAGCAGTTCTTC
CASSSAQREVSEQFF
>-|-|TRBV19|TRBJ1-6
TGTGCCAGTAAGTCGAACGGGGACTATAATTCACCCCTCCACTTT
CASKSNGDYNSPLHF
>-|few|TRBV15|TRBJ1-3
TGTGCCACTACGGACAGAGTCTCTGGAAACACCATATATTTT
CATTDRVSGNTIYF
>TRBD1|-|TRBV2|TRBJ1-2
TGTGCCAGCAGTAGGGACAGCACCTCGGACTATGGCTACACCTTC
CASSRDSTSDYGYTF
>-|few|TRBV5-1|TRBJ2-7
TGCGCCAGCAGAATGACTACTGGGTCCTACGAGCAGTACTTC
CASRMTTGSYEQYF
>-|-|TRBV7-9|TRBJ2-5
TGTGCCAGCAGCAGAGAAGGAGGACTTCAAGAGACCCAGTACTTC
CASSREGGLQETQYF
>-|-|TRBV12-3/TRBV12-4|TRBJ1-2
TGTGCCAGCAGCTCCAGGGAAAGGTACACCTTC
CASSSRERYTF
>TRBD1|-|TRBV19|TRBJ1-1
TGTGCCAGTAGTATAGTGCCGACAGGGGGCTCGAACACTGAAGCTTTCTTT
CASSIVPTGGSNTEAFF
>-|-|TRBV9|TRBJ1-2
TGTGCCAGCAGCGTAGGCGTGGAGGGGTACTATGGCTACACCTTC
CASSVGVEGYYGYTF
>TRBD1|-|TRBV7-9|TRBJ1-1
TGTGCCAGCAGCTTAAGGACAGGGGGAACTGAAGCTTTCTTT
CASSLRTGGTEAFF
>-|-|TRBV5-1|TRBJ2-3
TGCGCCAGCAGCTTGGTTCTATCTAGCACAGATACGCAGTATTTT
CASSLVLSSTDTQYF
>TRBD1|-|TRBV7-9|TRBJ1-3
TGTGCCAGCAGCTCAACCGGGACAGTACTCTCTGGAAACACCATATATTTT
CASSSTGTVLSGNTIYF
>TRBD2|-|TRBV9|TRBJ2-1
TGTGCCGGGGGGCGGGAGGCTATCTCTGAGCAGTTCTTC
CAGGREAISEQFF
>-|-|TRBV6-5|TRBJ1-4
TGTGCCAGCAGAAACGGGGGTGGGGAAAAACTGTTTTTT
CASRNGGGEKLFF
>TRBD1|-|TRBV6-5|TRBJ1-6
TGTGCCAGCAGCGGGGACAGAACCTATAATTCACCCCTCCACTTT
CASSGDRTYNSPLHF
>TRBD2|-|TRBV7-9|TRBJ2-1
TGTGCCAGCAGCTTAGTCGGGACTAGGGGCAATGAGCAGTTCTTC
CASSLVGTRGNEQFF
>-|few|TRBV6-6|TRBJ2-1
TGTGCCAGCAGTTACTCGATGACAGGAGAGCAGTTCTTC
CASSYSMTGEQFF
>TRBD1|-|TRBV30|TRBJ1-4
TGTGCCTGTCGAATAGGGGGCCTGAATGAAAAACTGTTTTTT
CACRIGGLNEKLFF
>-|-|TRBV24-1|TRBJ2-3
TGTGCCACCAGTGATTATGGACTGAAGAACACAGATACGCAGTATTTT
CATSDYGLKNTDTQYF
>TRBD1|-|TRBV30|TRBJ1-2
TGTGCCTGGAGGGGACAGGGGGACTATGGCTACACCTTC
CAWRGQGDYGYTF